This paragraph covers one TCR beta chain sequence. These data belong to a study of blood T cell repertoires in COVID-19. Here immunoSEQ multiplex PCR was the method, and the copy in TCRdb shows in-frame clones only, minus some. This sample has almost 250,000 clones; around 89% occur once, and the top ten carry 4.1%. The CDR3 runs 14 residues. This TCR derives from a young woman who had recovered from COVID-19. V gene TRBV1 combines with J gene TRBJ2-7; TRBD2 is the table's D call and was not checked against the DNA. TRBV1 represents a pseudogene. Source material: PBMCs or T cells enriched from blood (not recorded which). This chain's CDR3 is CTSSQDPLSYEQYF. The CDR3 DNA reads TGCACCAGCAGCCAAGATCCCCTCTCCTACGAGCAGTACTTC.